The 4 T cell receptor beta chains given below trace back to one sample, sequenced in a study of monozygotic twins with inflammatory bowel disease. TCRdb reanalyzed the 5' RACE reads and collapses them to one entry per CDR3 protein, without DNA. This listing includes 300,000 to 400,000 distinct CDR3 sequences. The sequenced sample consisted of blood. The origin of the receptors is a human donor with ulcerative colitis or Crohn's disease, or a healthy co-twin of an affected twin (not recorded which).

V gene TRBV7-3 combines with J gene TRBJ2-1; the TRBD2 assignment by TCRdb is unverifiable without DNA. CDR1 and CDR2 from the germline V gene are SGHTA and FQGTGA. CDR3 length: 16 residues. The CDR3 here is CASSLTPPPTENEQFF. The full variable domain, its missing parts supplied by reference TRBV7-3 and TRBJ2-1, is GAGVSQTPSNKVTEKGKYVELRCDPISGHTALYWYRQSLGQGPEFLIYFQGTGAADDSGLPNDRFFAVRPEGSVSTLKIQRTERGDSAVYLCASSLTPPPTENEQFFGPGTRLTVL.

This chain joins TRBV5-1 and TRBJ2-5. The germline V gene has CDR1 SGHRS and CDR2 YFSETQ. There are 12 residues in the CDR3. The CDR3: CASSLSQETQYF.

The genes are TRBV6-1 and TRBJ1-2. Germline values: CDR1 MNHNS, CDR2 SASEGT. This CDR3 has 14 amino acids. This CDR3 reads CASRTGRDNYGYTF.

The chain recombines TRBV6-5 with TRBJ2-1; there is no DNA to check the TCRdb D call of TRBD2. The germline V gene encodes CDR1 MNHEY and CDR2 SVGAGI. The CDR3 runs 13 residues. The CDR3 spells CASKVGLAGEQFF.